Each of the 11 T cell receptor beta chains below was sequenced from the same sample in a study of blood T cell repertoires in COVID-19. Assay used: immunoSEQ multiplex PCR; TCRdb lists only in-frame clones, some missing. The table shows 200,000 or so clones, with 70% to 90% occurring only once. The sequenced sample was peripheral blood. The receptors derive from a man in his sixties or seventies with active or convalescent COVID-19.

J is TRBJ1-5 and V is TRBV21-1. TRBV21-1 is annotated as a pseudogene. The CDR3 is made up of 19 amino acids. In nucleotides, the CDR3 is TGTGCCAGCAGCAAGGGTATAGGGGGGGGAGTTTATAGCAATCAGCCCCAGCATTTT. This codes for CASSKGIGGGVYSNQPQHF.

This clone was picked up a small number of times. The rearrangement uses TRBV27 and TRBJ2-7; unclear D gene. The germline CDR1 and CDR2 sequences are MNHEY and SMNVEV (reference sequence). The CDR3 is 10 residues long. The CDR3 coding sequence is TGTCCACACCCTTCGCACGAGCAGTACTTC. This codes for CPHPSHEQYF.

CDR3 nucleotide sequence: TGCAGTGCTAGCGATGGGGGGACCCAGCATTTT. Translated, it gives CSASDGGTQHF. The chain has TRBV20-1 and TRBJ1-5, with D possibly TRBD1 on 5 matching bases. The germline V and J ends were trimmed by 3 bases and 11 bases, with 11 bases remaining between them. There are 11 residues in the CDR3. Looked up from germline, CDR1 is DFQATT and CDR2 is SNEGSKA (reference sequence).

The chain recombines TRBV28 with TRBJ2-6, with D tentatively TRBD1 (6 bases). V lost 1 base and J 0 bases, leaving 13 bases between the germline ends. Per the germline V gene, CDR1 is MDHEN and CDR2 is SYDVKM. The CDR3 runs to 18 residues. This CDR3 is CASSLFGRGSSGANVLTF. The CDR3 DNA sequence: TGTGCCAGCAGTTTATTCGGCAGGGGAAGCTCTGGGGCCAACGTCCTGACTTTC. The full variable domain, in which reference TRBV28 and TRBJ2-6 provide the parts outside the CDR3, is DVKVTQSSRYLVKRTGEKVFLECVQDMDHENMFWYRQDPGLGLRLIYFSYDVKMKEKGDIPEGYSVSREKKERFSLILESASTNQTSMYLCASSLFGRGSSGANVLTFGAGSRLTVL.

The genes are TRBV29-1 and TRBJ1-1; 10 nucleotides align to TRBD1. This CDR3 spans 11 amino acids. V shed 7 bases, J shed 8 bases, and the junction held 4 bases outside the gene matches. CDR1 and CDR2 (germline): SQVTM, ANQGSEA. The CDR3 DNA reads TGCAGCGACCAGACAGGGGGCGAAGCTTTCTTT. Translation gives CSDQTGGEAFF.

This clone was recorded only once. The chain recombines TRBV5-1 with TRBJ2-5; a weak D match, TRBD1 (5 bases). The CDR3 covers 14 residues. Germline CDR1 SGHRS, CDR2 YFSETQ. The V and J ends lost 2 bases and 4 bases respectively, with 12 bases between them. The CDR3 is CASSFAAGSETQYF. The CDR3 DNA reads as TGCGCCAGCAGCTTTGCTGCAGGGTCAGAGACCCAGTACTTC.

Remarks on this clone: The junction departs from the called germline gene at one end, perhaps through a read error. This chain links TRBV7-9 with TRBJ2-7; D possibly corresponds to TRBD1 (6 bases). CDR1 is SEHNR, CDR2 FQNEAQ, per germline (reference sequence). CDR3 size: 13 residues. This CDR3 is CASTLTGSYEQYF. DNA for the CDR3: TGTGCCAGCACCTTAACAGGGTCCTACGAGCAGTACTTC.

The gene calls are TRBV10-3 and TRBJ2-3, with D perhaps TRBD2 (6 bases). V shed 0 bases and J shed 4 bases, with 20 bases lying between them. This CDR3 is 18 amino acids long. CDR1 and CDR2 (germline): ENHRY, SYGVKD. The CDR3 region has the DNA TGTGCCATCAGTGAGTCCATTTCCCGGGACTTTACCCCAGATACGCAGTATTTT. This encodes CAISESISRDFTPDTQYF.

This chain uses TRBV27 with TRBJ1-1; 7 bases are a match to TRBD1. From germline, CDR1 is MNHEY and CDR2 SMNVEV (reference sequence). V lost 6 bases, J lost 5 bases, and 9 bases stayed unmatched. This CDR3 has 14 amino acids. CDR3 in DNA: TGTGCCAGCAGGTCGACAGGGTTGTATACTGAAGCTTTCTTT. Translation: CASRSTGLYTEAFF.

This clone was counted a few times. The chain links TRBV7-2 to TRBJ2-7; tentatively, D is TRBD1 (6 bases). Trimming shortened V by 1 base and J by 2 bases, and 9 bases separated the two germline ends. This CDR3 spans 14 amino acids. Germline lookup yields CDR1 SGHTA and CDR2 FQGNSA. In DNA form, the CDR3 reads TGTGCCAGCAGCTTAGGGGACACAGCCTACGAGCAGTACTTC. Residues: CASSLGDTAYEQYF.

The V and J genes are TRBV7-2 and TRBJ1-5, with 7 bases aligning to TRBD1. Looked up from germline, CDR1 is SGHTA and CDR2 is FQGNSA. Losses at the gene ends were 5 bases for V and 7 bases for J; bases not matched to a gene: 14. The CDR3 runs to 16 residues. CDR3: CASSNGWDRVKQPQHF. The CDR3 region has the DNA TGTGCCAGCAGCAATGGATGGGACAGAGTGAAGCAGCCCCAGCATTTT.